Each of the 25 T cell receptor beta chains below was sequenced from the same sample in a study of T cells in localized non-small cell lung cancer. The method was immunoSEQ multiplex PCR; TCRdb's version includes in-frame clones alone and lacks a portion of them. The table has some 39,000 clones, 86% seen once. The source was peripheral blood mononuclear cells, collected before any cancer treatment. The receptors stem from a male donor aged 60 or over with stage II lung adenocarcinoma.

The chain employs TRBV13 and TRBJ1-1; D may be TRBD1 (6 bases). This CDR3 comprises 15 residues. Germline loops: CDR1 PRHDT, CDR2 FYEKMQ (reference sequence). Trimming stripped 4 bases from V and 1 base from J, with 13 bases between. CDR3 region: CASSSSGHRNTEAFF. The DNA for the CDR3 is TGTGCCAGCAGCTCGTCGGGACATCGGAACACTGAAGCTTTCTTT.

The rearrangement joins TRBV19 to TRBJ2-5; D not certain. Trimming stripped 5 bases from V and 5 bases from J, with 18 bases between. The CDR3 has 15 residues. Germline CDR1 reads LNHDA; CDR2 reads SQIVND (reference sequence). The CDR3: CASSRTEGGEETQYF. CDR3 sequence (DNA): TGTGCCAGTAGTCGCACGGAAGGCGGAGAGGAGACCCAGTACTTC.

V is TRBV6-1 and J is TRBJ1-1; no definite D call. This CDR3 is 14 amino acids long. V lost 1 base and J lost 0, with 6 bases in between. Per germline, CDR1 MNHNS and CDR2 SASEGT. The CDR3 protein is CASSEGSLNTEAFF. DNA of the CDR3: TGTGCCAGCAGTGAAGGTAGTTTGAACACTGAAGCTTTCTTT.

This clone was seen only a few times. The chain couples TRBV14 to TRBJ2-1, with D unclear. CDR3 size: 13 residues. CDR1 is SGHDN, CDR2 FVKESK, per germline. The V end was cut by 4 bases, the J end by 9 bases, with 13 bases between. This chain's CDR3 is CASSLLSSGEQFF. CDR3 in DNA: TGTGCCAGCAGCCTCCTTAGCTCGGGTGAGCAGTTCTTC.

J is TRBJ2-5 and V is TRBV19; D unresolved. The closer fit of TRBJ2-7 to the DNA end suggests the J call may be wrong. This CDR3 region has 14 residues. Germline V lookup: CDR1 LNHDA, CDR2 SQIVND (reference sequence). The DNA for the CDR3 is TGTGCCAGTAGTATTACGGCTTCTTCGTACGAGCAGTACTTC. It translates to CASSITASSYEQYF.

This clone was picked up a small number of times. This rearrangement joins TRBV10-3 to TRBJ1-1, with unresolved D. CDR3 size: 12 residues. The germline V and J ends were trimmed by 10 bases and 1 base, with 10 bases remaining between them. The V gene's germline CDR1 is ENHRY and CDR2 SYGVKD. In DNA form, the CDR3 reads TGTGCCACCGGCGGAGGGAACACTGAAGCTTTCTTT. It codes for CATGGGNTEAFF.

The chain uses TRBV30 and TRBJ1-5; no clear D. The CDR3 is 13 amino acids. The V end lost 2 bases, the J end lost 0 bases, and 5 bases lay between the germline ends. Germline CDR1 is GTSNPN and CDR2 is SVGIG (reference sequence). The DNA of the CDR3 is TGTGCCTGGAGTACGGATAGCAATCAGCCCCAGCATTTT. It yields the protein CAWSTDSNQPQHF.

The chain couples TRBV25-1 to TRBJ2-7; TRBD1 matches at 11 bases. The junction had 10 bases not matched to a gene; V was cut back by 4 bases and J by 5 bases. The CDR3 has 16 amino acids. From germline, CDR1 is MGHDK and CDR2 SYGVNS. CDR3: CASSGLGTGGADEQYF. The CDR3 DNA is TGTGCCAGCAGTGGCCTCGGGACAGGGGGTGCCGACGAGCAGTACTTC.

The chain couples TRBV9 to TRBJ1-4, with no clear D. V was pared by 4 bases and J by 3 bases, with 13 bases between. The germline V gene has CDR1 SGDLS and CDR2 YYNGEE. This CDR3 spans 15 amino acids. The CDR3 DNA follows: TGTGCCAGCAGCCCCAGTGGTCGGGCTAATGAAAAACTGTTTTTT. As protein: CASSPSGRANEKLFF.

This clone was recorded only once. The chain recombines TRBV18 with TRBJ2-3; D call uncertain. Trimming cost V 3 bases and J 0 bases, with 4 bases left between them. Germline V gene data show CDR1 as KGHSH and CDR2 as LQKENI. CDR3 size: 13 residues. In nucleotides, the CDR3 is TGTGCCAGCTCACCGGAAAGCACAGATACGCAGTATTTT. Translation: CASSPESTDTQYF.

This chain uses TRBV25-1 with TRBJ2-1; 7 bases line up with TRBD1. This CDR3 is 14 amino acids long. The ends lost 2 bases at V and 2 bases at J; junction bases unmatched: 0. The V gene's germline CDR1 is MGHDK and CDR2 SYGVNS. CDR3 loop: CASSEDRAYNEQFF. CDR3 sequence (DNA): TGTGCCAGCAGTGAAGACAGGGCCTACAATGAGCAGTTCTTC.

The chain carries TRBV29-1 and TRBJ1-2; 10 bases match TRBD1. Germline V CDR1 and CDR2: SQVTM, ANQGSEA. J lost 6 bases, V lost 8 bases, and 12 bases had no gene match. This CDR3 has 14 amino acids. The CDR3 protein is CSIQDRDRGNGYTF. The CDR3 DNA sequence: TGCAGCATCCAGGACCGGGACAGGGGAAATGGCTACACCTTC.

The J gene is TRBJ1-2, the V gene TRBV5-6; D remains ambiguous. V was pared by 2 bases and J by 4 bases, with 15 bases between. The CDR3 consists of 15 residues. Germline CDR1 and CDR2: SGHDT and YYEEEE. The CDR3 region has the DNA TGTGCCAGCAGCTTTATAATGGAGGGTGGCTATGGCTACACCTTC. It translates to CASSFIMEGGYGYTF.

The chain recombines TRBV5-1 with TRBJ2-7, with D maybe TRBD2 (6 bases). Trimming cost V 7 bases and J 0 bases, with 23 bases left between them. Germline V gene data show CDR1 as SGHRS and CDR2 as YFSETQ. There are 17 residues in the CDR3. Here the CDR3 reads CASRQGLGTSSSYEQYF. CDR3 DNA: TGCGCCAGCCGGCAAGGGCTCGGGACTTCAAGCTCCTACGAGCAGTACTTC.

J is TRBJ1-5 and V is TRBV28; possible D gene TRBD1, 5 bases. There are 14 residues in the CDR3. Trimming shortened V by 7 bases and J by 4 bases, and 14 bases separated the two germline ends. Per germline, CDR1 MDHEN and CDR2 SYDVKM. The CDR3 loop reads CASTHWGGNQPQHF. For the CDR3, the DNA is TGTGCCAGCACCCACTGGGGGGGGAATCAGCCCCAGCATTTT.

This rearrangement joins TRBV30 to TRBJ2-2; TRBD2 matches 8 bases. Germline CDR1 GTSNPN, CDR2 SVGIG (reference sequence). Trimming took 0 bases from V and 5 from J; bases not matched to a gene: 5. This CDR3 contains 15 residues. This chain's CDR3 is CAWSVGLAGTGELFF. CDR3 DNA: TGTGCCTGGAGTGTCGGACTAGCCGGAACCGGGGAGCTGTTTTTT. Looking up the rest from reference TRBV30 and TRBJ2-2 gives the full variable domain: SQTIHQWPATLVQPVGSPLSLECTVEGTSNPNLYWYRQAAGRGLQLLFYSVGIGQISSEVPQNLSASRPQDRQFILSSKKLLLSDSGFYLCAWSVGLAGTGELFFGEGSRLTVL.

V is TRBV2 and J is TRBJ1-1, with TRBD1 matching over 7 bases. The CDR3 spans 13 residues. V shed 10 bases and J 0 bases; nucleotides not matched to a gene: 5. The germline V gene has CDR1 SNHLY and CDR2 FYNNEI. This chain's CDR3 is CATRTGMNTEAFF. The CDR3 DNA reads TGTGCCACTCGGACAGGCATGAACACTGAAGCTTTCTTT.

V usage is TRBV19 and J usage is TRBJ1-1; TRBD1 might be the D (6 bases). The CDR3 totals 14 residues. The germline gives CDR1 LNHDA, CDR2 SQIVND (reference sequence). The ends were cut back, 6 bases at V and 3 bases at J, with 14 bases in the middle. CDR3 in DNA: TGTGCCAGTAGCCAGGGGTCCTTGTACACTGAAGCTTTCTTT. Its protein product is CASSQGSLYTEAFF.

This clone was detected only a few times. The genes are TRBV2 and TRBJ1-1; no firm D call. V lost 7 bases and J lost 0, with 12 bases in between. Germline CDR1 reads SNHLY; CDR2 reads FYNNEI. The CDR3 totals 14 residues. CDR3 protein: CASKLAVLNTEAFF. The CDR3 DNA reads TGTGCCAGCAAGCTAGCAGTTCTGAACACTGAAGCTTTCTTT.

The chain combines TRBV6-5 with TRBJ1-2; a weak D match, TRBD1 (6 bases). In germline, CDR1 is MNHEY, CDR2 SVGAGI. V lost 2 bases and J lost 7, with 8 bases in between. This CDR3 is built from 12 residues. The CDR3 nucleotides read TGTGCCAGCAGTTACACAGGGTTTGGCTACACCTTC. It encodes CASSYTGFGYTF.

The chain links TRBV10-3 to TRBJ2-3, with TRBD2 identical over 12 bases. The V gene end was trimmed by 8 bases and the J gene end by 5 bases; junction bases not matched to a gene: 5. This CDR3 is built from 14 residues. The germline CDR1 and CDR2 sequences are ENHRY and SYGVKD. CDR3 DNA sequence: TGTGCCATCGCTAGCGGGAGGGGAAAAGATACGCAGTATTTT. Translated: CAIASGRGKDTQYF.

This chain uses TRBV29-1 with TRBJ2-1, with D perhaps matching TRBD1 (5 bases). CDR1 SQVTM and CDR2 ANQGSEA come from the germline V gene. The CDR3 is 14 amino acids. The germline V and J ends were trimmed by 0 bases and 4 bases, with 10 bases remaining between them. The CDR3 DNA is TGCAGCGTTGAAGATCGACGACAGTACAATGAGCAGTTCTTC. As protein: CSVEDRRQYNEQFF.

The chain couples TRBV2 to TRBJ2-5, with a tentative D call TRBD1 (7 bases). CDR1 is SNHLY, CDR2 FYNNEI, per germline. The CDR3 has 14 residues. The ends were cut back, 7 bases at V and 5 bases at J, with 17 bases in the middle. DNA of the CDR3: TGTGCCAGCAACCGCAGGGGGGAGGAGGAGACCCAGTACTTC. Encoded protein: CASNRRGEEETQYF.

This clone has just a few counts. The V gene is TRBV5-1, the J gene TRBJ2-1; D remains unclear. Trimming removed 0 bases at V and 7 bases at J, with 5 bases between. The length of the CDR3 is 12 residues. Germline lookup yields CDR1 SGHRS and CDR2 YFSETQ. DNA for the CDR3: TGCGCCAGCAGCTTGGAACTGAATGAGCAGTTCTTC. Its protein product is CASSLELNEQFF.

The V and J genes are TRBV18 and TRBJ1-2; D unresolved. V lost 3 bases, J lost 6 bases, and 8 bases lay in between. This CDR3 has 12 amino acids. Germline CDR1 KGHSH, CDR2 LQKENI. The CDR3 sequence is CASSPDTDGYTF. In DNA form, the CDR3 reads TGTGCCAGCTCACCTGACACAGATGGCTACACCTTC.